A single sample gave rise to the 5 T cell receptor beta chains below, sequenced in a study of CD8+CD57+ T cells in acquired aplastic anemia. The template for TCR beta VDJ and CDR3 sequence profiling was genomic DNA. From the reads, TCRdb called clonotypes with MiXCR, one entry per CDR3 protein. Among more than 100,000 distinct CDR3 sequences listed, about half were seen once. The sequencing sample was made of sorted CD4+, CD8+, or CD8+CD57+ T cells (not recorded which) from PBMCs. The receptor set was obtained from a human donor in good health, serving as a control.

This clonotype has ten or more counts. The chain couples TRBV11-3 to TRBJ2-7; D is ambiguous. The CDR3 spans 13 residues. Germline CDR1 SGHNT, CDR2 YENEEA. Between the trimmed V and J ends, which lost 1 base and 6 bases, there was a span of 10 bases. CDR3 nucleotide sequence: TGTGCCAGCAGCTTAGCCCCCGGGCGCGAGCAGTACTTC. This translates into CASSLAPGREQYF.

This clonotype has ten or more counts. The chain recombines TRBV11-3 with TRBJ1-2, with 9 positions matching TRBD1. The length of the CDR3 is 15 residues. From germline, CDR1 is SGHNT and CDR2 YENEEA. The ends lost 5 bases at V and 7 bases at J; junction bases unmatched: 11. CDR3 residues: CASSPPTGTGFGYTF. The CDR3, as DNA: TGTGCCAGCAGCCCTCCCACCGGGACAGGGTTTGGCTACACCTTC.

The DNA for the CDR3 is TGTGCCAGCAGCTTATCAGAGGGACCGGCTTTCTTT. Translating gives CASSLSEGPAFF. This chain links TRBV7-3 with TRBJ1-1; D might be TRBD1 (5 bases). This CDR3 contains 12 residues. Germline assignment: CDR1 SGHTA and CDR2 FQGTGA. The V and J ends lost 2 bases and 11 bases respectively, with 12 bases between them.

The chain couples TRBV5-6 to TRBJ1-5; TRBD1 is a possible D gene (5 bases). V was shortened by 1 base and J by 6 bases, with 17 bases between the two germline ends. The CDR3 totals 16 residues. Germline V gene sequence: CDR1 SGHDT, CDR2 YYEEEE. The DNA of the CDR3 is TGTGCCAGCAGCTTGAGTGAGTCGGGGGGAGGTCAGCCCCAGCATTTT. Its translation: CASSLSESGGGQPQHF.

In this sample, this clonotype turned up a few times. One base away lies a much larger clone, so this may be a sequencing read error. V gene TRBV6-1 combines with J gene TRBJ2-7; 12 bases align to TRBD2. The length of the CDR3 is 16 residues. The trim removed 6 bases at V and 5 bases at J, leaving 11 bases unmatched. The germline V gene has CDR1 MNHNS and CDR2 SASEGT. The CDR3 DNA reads TGTGCCAGCAGGCAAGGCAGCCTAGCGGGGGGGGACGAGCAGTACTTC. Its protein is CASRQGSLAGGDEQYF.